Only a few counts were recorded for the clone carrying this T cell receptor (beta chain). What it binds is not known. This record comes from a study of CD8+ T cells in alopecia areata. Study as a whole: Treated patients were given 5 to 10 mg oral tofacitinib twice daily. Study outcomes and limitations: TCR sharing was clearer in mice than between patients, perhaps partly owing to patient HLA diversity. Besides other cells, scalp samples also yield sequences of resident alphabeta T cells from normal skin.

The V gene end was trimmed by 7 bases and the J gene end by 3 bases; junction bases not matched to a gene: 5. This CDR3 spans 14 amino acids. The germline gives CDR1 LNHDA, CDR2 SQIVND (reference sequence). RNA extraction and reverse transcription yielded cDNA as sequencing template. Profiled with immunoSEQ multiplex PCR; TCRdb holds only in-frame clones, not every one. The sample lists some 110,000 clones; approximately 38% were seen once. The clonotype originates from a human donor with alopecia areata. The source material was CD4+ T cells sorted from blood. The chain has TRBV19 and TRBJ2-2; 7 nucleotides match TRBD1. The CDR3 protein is CASNPQGYTGELFF. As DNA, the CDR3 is TGTGCCAGTAACCCACAGGGGTACACCGGGGAGCTGTTTTTT.